This entry describes one T cell receptor (beta chain). TCRdb keeps only in-frame clones here, not all; method: immunoSEQ multiplex PCR. The sample lists around 86,000 clones; roughly 96% were seen once. The source of the sample is a study of technical replicates of blood from several donors. The CDR3 has 13 residues. V was pared by 3 bases and J by 8 bases, with 2 bases of the junction left unmatched. Looked up from germline, CDR1 is SEHNR and CDR2 is FQNEAQ (reference sequence). V is TRBV7-9 and J is TRBJ1-4, with TRBD1 matching 8 bases. The receptor was isolated from a human donor in good health. What was sequenced was T cells isolated from PBMCs. CDR3 coding DNA: TGTGCCAGCAGCTTCACAGGGGGGGAAAAACTGTTTTTT. This sequence encodes CASSFTGGEKLFF.